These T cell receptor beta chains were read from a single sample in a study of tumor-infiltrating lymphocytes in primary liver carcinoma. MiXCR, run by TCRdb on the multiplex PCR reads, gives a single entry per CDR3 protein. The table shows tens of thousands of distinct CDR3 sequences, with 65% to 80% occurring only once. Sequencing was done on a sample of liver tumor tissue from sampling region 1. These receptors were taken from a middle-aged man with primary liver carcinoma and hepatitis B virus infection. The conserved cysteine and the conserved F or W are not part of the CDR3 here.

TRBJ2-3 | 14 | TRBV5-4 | ASSSAGLVGGDTQY
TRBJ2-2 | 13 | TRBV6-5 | ASSYAVDDTGELF
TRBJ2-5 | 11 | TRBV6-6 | ASRVASRETQY
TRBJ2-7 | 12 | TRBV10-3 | TISESVTSYEQY
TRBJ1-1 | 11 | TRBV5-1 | ASRGGPDTEAF
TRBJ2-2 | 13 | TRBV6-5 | ASSCAADGTGELS
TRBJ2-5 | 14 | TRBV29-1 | NVTPRASGNEETQY
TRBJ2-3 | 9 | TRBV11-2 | ASSFGQGWY
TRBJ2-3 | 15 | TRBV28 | ASKGPQGATSTNTQY
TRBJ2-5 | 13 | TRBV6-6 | ASSQISGGGETQY
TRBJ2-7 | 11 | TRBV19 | ASSIGISLEQY
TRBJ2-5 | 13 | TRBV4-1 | ASSQLLAEHNEQY
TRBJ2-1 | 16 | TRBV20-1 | CARMVAGVTIRDYEQF
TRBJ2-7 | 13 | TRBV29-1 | SATGLAGGLDEQY
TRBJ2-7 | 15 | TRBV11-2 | ASSIYPPGHGSYEQY
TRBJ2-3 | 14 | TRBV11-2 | ASSPPTSGSKDTQY
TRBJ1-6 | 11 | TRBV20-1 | SAGSSTNSPLN
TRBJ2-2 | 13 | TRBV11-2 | ASNPWTANTGELF
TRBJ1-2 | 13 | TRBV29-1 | SAGGRGDLDYSYT
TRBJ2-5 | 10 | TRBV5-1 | ASSLTQETQY
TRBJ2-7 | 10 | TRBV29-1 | SIQGGGDEQY
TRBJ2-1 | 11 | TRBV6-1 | ASGLAGGNEEF
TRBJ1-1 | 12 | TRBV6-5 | GSSYSLGNAEAF
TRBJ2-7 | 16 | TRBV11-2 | ASSLSVGLAGGGYEEY
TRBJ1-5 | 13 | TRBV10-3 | AIGESTGGGQPQH
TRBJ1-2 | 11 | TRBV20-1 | SARAAGWDGYT
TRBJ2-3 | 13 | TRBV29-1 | SVEDFGLITDTQY
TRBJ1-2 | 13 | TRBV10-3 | AISRTEEVNYGYT
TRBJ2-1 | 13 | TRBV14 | ASSQYGSFYNEQF
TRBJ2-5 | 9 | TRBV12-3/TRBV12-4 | ASGPGTSAF
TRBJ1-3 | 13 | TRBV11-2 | ASNPLDRGLNTIY
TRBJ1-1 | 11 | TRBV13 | ASSLTQNAEAF
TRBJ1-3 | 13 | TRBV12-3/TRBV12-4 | ASRTGAATGNTIY
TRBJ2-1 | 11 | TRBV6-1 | VSSEDRAGEQF
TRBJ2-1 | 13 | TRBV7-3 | ASSLRGDSYNEQF
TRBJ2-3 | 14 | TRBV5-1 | VSSSSGRASTDTQY
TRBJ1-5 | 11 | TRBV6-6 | ASGDCSNQPQH
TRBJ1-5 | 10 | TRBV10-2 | VSRAGGQPQH
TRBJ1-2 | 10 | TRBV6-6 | ASCPPSYGYT
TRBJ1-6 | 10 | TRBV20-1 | SAGTIHPPLH
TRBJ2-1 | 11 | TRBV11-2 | ASRPAGRDEQF
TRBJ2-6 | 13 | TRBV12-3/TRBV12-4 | ASTGYGQLTNVLT
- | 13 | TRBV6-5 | ASNPGLAAYNEQY
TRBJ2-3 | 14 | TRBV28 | ASSLPLSGREDTQY
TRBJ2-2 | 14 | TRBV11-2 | ARSLVALAGTRELF
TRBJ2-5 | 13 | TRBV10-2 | ASGESDRGGETQY
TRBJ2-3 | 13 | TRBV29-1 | SVEILRDSTDTQY
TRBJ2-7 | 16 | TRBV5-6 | ASSLVSGADSTTYEQY
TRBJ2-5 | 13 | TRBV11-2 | VSSDLTGAGEAQH
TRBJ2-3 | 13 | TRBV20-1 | SARVPGRAPDTQY